What follows describes a single TCR beta chain. The CDR3 has 17 residues. In germline, CDR1 is SGHKS, CDR2 YYEKEE (reference sequence). J gave up 1 base and V 0 bases, and 6 bases lay outside the gene matches. This sample was taken from a study of control samples from healthy donors and cancer patients. The data were produced by immunoSEQ multiplex PCR, yet TCRdb's version contains in-frame clones alone and is incomplete. This table holds 120,000 to 150,000 clones, more than 85% found once. Sequenced: blood. This receptor was taken from a man aged 25-45 years in good health. The genes are TRBV5-5 and TRBJ2-3; 9 bases are shared with TRBD2. The CDR3 loop reads CASSLGGLAGGTDTQYF. CDR3 nucleotides: TGTGCCAGCAGCTTGGGGGGACTAGCTGGAGGCACAGATACGCAGTATTTT.